This T cell receptor (beta chain) was observed in a study of T cell responses to AZD1222 COVID-19 vaccine. This table comes from immunoSEQ multiplex PCR, and its TCRdb copy is limited to in-frame clones, with some not included. The profile shows some 150,000 clones, approximately 93% of them singletons. This CDR3 is 16 amino acids long. Germline CDR1 and CDR2: MNHNY and SVGAGI (reference sequence). Trimming left V 5 bases short and J 5 bases short, with 16 bases between. This clonotype originated in an adult in good health. The specimen comprised peripheral blood, sampled on day 0 of MenACWY control vaccination. The chain employs TRBV6-6 and TRBJ1-6; TRBD1 might be the D (5 bases). The CDR3 reads CASSRPTASDNSPLHF. The CDR3 region has the DNA TGTGCCAGCAGTCGACCGACAGCCTCAGATAATTCACCCCTCCACTTT.